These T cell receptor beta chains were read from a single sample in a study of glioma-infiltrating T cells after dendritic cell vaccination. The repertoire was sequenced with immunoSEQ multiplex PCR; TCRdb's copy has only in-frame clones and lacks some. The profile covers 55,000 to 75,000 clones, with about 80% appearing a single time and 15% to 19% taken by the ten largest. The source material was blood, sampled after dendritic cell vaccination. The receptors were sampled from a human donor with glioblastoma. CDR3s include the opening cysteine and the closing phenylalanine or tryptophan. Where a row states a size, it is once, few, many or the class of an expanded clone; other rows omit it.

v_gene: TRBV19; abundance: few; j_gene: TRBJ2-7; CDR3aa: CASRPTGSSYEQYF
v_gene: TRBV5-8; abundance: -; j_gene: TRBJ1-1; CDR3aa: CASSSYYEAFF
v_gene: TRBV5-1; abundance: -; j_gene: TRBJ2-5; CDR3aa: CASRPPGQGSETQYF
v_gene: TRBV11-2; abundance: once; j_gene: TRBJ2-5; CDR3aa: CASSFLAGLGETQYF
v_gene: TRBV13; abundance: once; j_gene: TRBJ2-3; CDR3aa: CASSARTGFPDTQYF
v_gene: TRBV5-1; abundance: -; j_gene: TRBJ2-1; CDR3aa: CASSFGTSGDTAFF
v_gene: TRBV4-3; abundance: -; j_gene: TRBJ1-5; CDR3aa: CASSPGTHTSNQPQHF
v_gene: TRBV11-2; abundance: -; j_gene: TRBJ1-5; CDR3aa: CASSLADRGQPQHF
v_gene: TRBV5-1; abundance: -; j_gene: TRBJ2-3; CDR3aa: CATTTGGATDTQYF
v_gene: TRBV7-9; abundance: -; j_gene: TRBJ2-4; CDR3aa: CASSLAVRGDIQYF
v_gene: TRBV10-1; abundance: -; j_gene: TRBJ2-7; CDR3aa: CASSKPEGYEQYF